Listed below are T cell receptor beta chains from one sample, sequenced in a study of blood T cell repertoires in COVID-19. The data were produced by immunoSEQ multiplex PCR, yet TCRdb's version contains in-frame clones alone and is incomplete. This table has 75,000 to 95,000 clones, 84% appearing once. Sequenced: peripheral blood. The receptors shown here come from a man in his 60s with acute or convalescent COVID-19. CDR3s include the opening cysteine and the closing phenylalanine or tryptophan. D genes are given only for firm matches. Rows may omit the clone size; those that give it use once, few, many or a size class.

cdr3_nt: TGTGCCAGCAGGAGGGACAGGGGAATTGAAGCTTTCTTT
cdr3_aa: CASRRDRGIEAFF
v_call: TRBV6-5
j_call: TRBJ1-1
d_call: TRBD1
clone_size: few

cdr3_nt: TGTGCCAGCAGCTTAGTTCTAGCAGGGACCCAGTACTTC
cdr3_aa: CASSLVLAGTQYF
v_call: TRBV7-9
j_call: TRBJ2-5
d_call: .
clone_size: .

cdr3_nt: TGTGCCTGGAGGGTACAGGGGGGGCTCACAGATACGCAGTATTTT
cdr3_aa: CAWRVQGGLTDTQYF
v_call: TRBV30
j_call: TRBJ2-3
d_call: .
clone_size: .

cdr3_nt: TGTGCCAGCAGCCGAGATCTAGTGAACACTGAAGCTTTCTTT
cdr3_aa: CASSRDLVNTEAFF
v_call: TRBV7-8
j_call: TRBJ1-1
d_call: .
clone_size: once

cdr3_nt: TGTGCCAGCAGTTTGGTACAGGAGCAGTACTTC
cdr3_aa: CASSLVQEQYF
v_call: TRBV28
j_call: TRBJ2-7
d_call: .
clone_size: few

cdr3_nt: TGTGCCAGCAGCCGTGCCCAGAACTATGGCTACACCTTC
cdr3_aa: CASSRAQNYGYTF
v_call: TRBV2
j_call: TRBJ1-2
d_call: .
clone_size: .

cdr3_nt: TGTGCCAGCAGTTTATATCGGGGTGCTCAGCCCCAGCATTTT
cdr3_aa: CASSLYRGAQPQHF
v_call: TRBV28
j_call: TRBJ1-5
d_call: .
clone_size: .

cdr3_nt: TGTGCCAGCAGCCCCACGGAGGGCAACACCGGGGAGCTGTTTTTT
cdr3_aa: CASSPTEGNTGELFF
v_call: TRBV4-2
j_call: TRBJ2-2
d_call: .
clone_size: .

cdr3_nt: TGTGCCAGCAGCCTAACCCGACAGCGAAACTACACCTTC
cdr3_aa: CASSLTRQRNYTF
v_call: TRBV7-6
j_call: TRBJ1-2
d_call: .
clone_size: .

cdr3_nt: TGTGCCAGCAGCTTAGGGACAGGGAACACTGAAGCTTTCTTT
cdr3_aa: CASSLGTGNTEAFF
v_call: TRBV5-6
j_call: TRBJ1-1
d_call: TRBD1
clone_size: .

cdr3_nt: TGTGCCAGTAGCTCAACCCATGACAGGCCGCGGTATGAAAAACTGTTTTTT
cdr3_aa: CASSSTHDRPRYEKLFF
v_call: TRBV19
j_call: TRBJ1-4
d_call: .
clone_size: .

cdr3_nt: TGCGCCAGCAGCCCGACAGACTACAATGAGCAGTTCTTC
cdr3_aa: CASSPTDYNEQFF
v_call: TRBV4-1
j_call: TRBJ2-1
d_call: .
clone_size: .

cdr3_nt: TGTGCCAGCAGTTACTCGATAGCCCGTGAGCAGTTCTTC
cdr3_aa: CASSYSIAREQFF
v_call: TRBV6-5
j_call: TRBJ2-1
d_call: .
clone_size: .

cdr3_nt: TGTGCCAGCAGTTTACAAGGGGGCGGTTCGGGTGAGCAGTTCTTC
cdr3_aa: CASSLQGGGSGEQFF
v_call: TRBV28
j_call: TRBJ2-1
d_call: TRBD1
clone_size: .

cdr3_nt: TGCGCCAGCAAGTCGGTTGGGCAGGGAAACTATGGCTACACCTTC
cdr3_aa: CASKSVGQGNYGYTF
v_call: TRBV5-1
j_call: TRBJ1-2
d_call: .
clone_size: .

cdr3_nt: TGTGCCAGCAGCCAGTTGGCCCGGGAAGAGACCCAGTACTTC
cdr3_aa: CASSQLAREETQYF
v_call: TRBV14
j_call: TRBJ2-5
d_call: .
clone_size: .

cdr3_nt: TGTGCCAGCAGTTACCTAGAGGGGAGGAGTGAAAAACTGTTTTTT
cdr3_aa: CASSYLEGRSEKLFF
v_call: TRBV6-5
j_call: TRBJ1-4
d_call: .
clone_size: .

cdr3_nt: TGTGCCAGCAGAATGGAGGGTGCTAACACCGGGGAGCTGTTTTTT
cdr3_aa: CASRMEGANTGELFF
v_call: TRBV28
j_call: TRBJ2-2
d_call: .
clone_size: .

cdr3_nt: TGTGCCAGCAGCCCCAGGGGGCTAAGGAGCAATCAGCCCCAGCATTTT
cdr3_aa: CASSPRGLRSNQPQHF
v_call: TRBV28
j_call: TRBJ1-5
d_call: TRBD1
clone_size: .

cdr3_nt: TGTGCCAGCACCCGAAAACAAGAACAGAACACTGAAGCTTTCTTT
cdr3_aa: CASTRKQEQNTEAFF
v_call: TRBV9
j_call: TRBJ1-1
d_call: .
clone_size: .

cdr3_nt: TGTGCCAGCAGTGAACAGGGGGCGATTCCAAACACCATATATTTT
cdr3_aa: CASSEQGAIPNTIYF
v_call: TRBV2
j_call: TRBJ1-3
d_call: TRBD1
clone_size: .

cdr3_nt: TGTGCCGCAACCGGGACTAGCGGGGGGCCGGAAGAGCAGTTCTTC
cdr3_aa: CAATGTSGGPEEQFF
v_call: TRBV30
j_call: TRBJ2-1
d_call: TRBD2
clone_size: .

cdr3_nt: TGTGCCAGCAATCCCGGGACAGGGGTATTCCGGCAGTACTTC
cdr3_aa: CASNPGTGVFRQYF
v_call: TRBV6-5
j_call: TRBJ2-7
d_call: TRBD1
clone_size: .

cdr3_nt: TGTGCCAGCAGGGACAGCAACACTGAAGCTTTCTTT
cdr3_aa: CASRDSNTEAFF
v_call: TRBV3-1/TRBV3-2
j_call: TRBJ1-1
d_call: .
clone_size: few

cdr3_nt: TGCGCCAGCAGCCAAGATGCGGGACAGGGGGCGCGAGGCACTGAAGCTTTCTTT
cdr3_aa: CASSQDAGQGARGTEAFF
v_call: TRBV4-3
j_call: TRBJ1-1
d_call: TRBD1
clone_size: few

cdr3_nt: TGTGCCAGTGGAACGGACAGAAACACCGGGAACTCTGGAAACACCATATATTTT
cdr3_aa: CASGTDRNTGNSGNTIYF
v_call: TRBV21-1
j_call: TRBJ1-3
d_call: .
clone_size: .

cdr3_nt: TGTGCCAGTAGTATGGTGCCAGGGTCGGTTAATGAAAAACTGTTTTTT
cdr3_aa: CASSMVPGSVNEKLFF
v_call: TRBV19
j_call: TRBJ1-4
d_call: .
clone_size: .

cdr3_nt: TGTGCCAGCAGTTTGACACAGGGGCCTGAGCAGTTCTTC
cdr3_aa: CASSLTQGPEQFF
v_call: TRBV28
j_call: TRBJ2-1
d_call: TRBD1
clone_size: .

cdr3_nt: TGTGCCAGCAGCCAAGGGGTGGGCCAGGGGGAGGAGACCCAGTACTTC
cdr3_aa: CASSQGVGQGEETQYF
v_call: TRBV3-1/TRBV3-2
j_call: TRBJ2-5
d_call: TRBD1
clone_size: .

cdr3_nt: TGTGCCAGCAACTACCGGGGCAATCAGCCCCAGCATTTT
cdr3_aa: CASNYRGNQPQHF
v_call: TRBV2
j_call: TRBJ1-5
d_call: .
clone_size: once

cdr3_nt: TGTGCCAGCAGGCGTCTCCGGGACTATAATTCACCCCTCCACTTT
cdr3_aa: CASRRLRDYNSPLHF
v_call: TRBV6-5
j_call: TRBJ1-6
d_call: .
clone_size: .

cdr3_nt: TGTGCCAGCAGTTGGACAATCTACAATGAGCAGTTCTTC
cdr3_aa: CASSWTIYNEQFF
v_call: TRBV12-3/TRBV12-4
j_call: TRBJ2-1
d_call: .
clone_size: .

cdr3_nt: TGTGCCAGCAGTGAAGGTGGACTCCTTTACGAGCAGTACTTC
cdr3_aa: CASSEGGLLYEQYF
v_call: TRBV2
j_call: TRBJ2-7
d_call: .
clone_size: .

cdr3_nt: TGTGCCAGCAGCCAAGGGACAGGGAATTCACCCCTCCACTTT
cdr3_aa: CASSQGTGNSPLHF
v_call: TRBV3-1/TRBV3-2
j_call: TRBJ1-6
d_call: TRBD1
clone_size: .

cdr3_nt: TGCGCCAGCAGCTCGGACTTCTACTATGGCTACACCTTC
cdr3_aa: CASSSDFYYGYTF
v_call: TRBV5-1
j_call: TRBJ1-2
d_call: .
clone_size: .

cdr3_nt: TGTGCCAGCAGCTTAGATTTTCAACAGGGGCCCTACAATGAGCAGTTCTTC
cdr3_aa: CASSLDFQQGPYNEQFF
v_call: TRBV7-9
j_call: TRBJ2-1
d_call: TRBD1
clone_size: .

cdr3_nt: TGTGCCAGCAGGCCTCTAGCGGGGGGGCTCAATGAGCAGTTCTTC
cdr3_aa: CASRPLAGGLNEQFF
v_call: TRBV6-5
j_call: TRBJ2-1
d_call: TRBD2
clone_size: few

cdr3_nt: TGTGCCAGCAGCTTAGTATTGCAGGGGTCAGATACGCAGTATTTT
cdr3_aa: CASSLVLQGSDTQYF
v_call: TRBV7-8
j_call: TRBJ2-3
d_call: .
clone_size: .

cdr3_nt: TGTGCCAGCAGGGTAGGGACAGATGGCTACACCTTC
cdr3_aa: CASRVGTDGYTF
v_call: TRBV2
j_call: TRBJ1-2
d_call: TRBD1
clone_size: few

cdr3_nt: TGTGCCAGTAGTAGGAGGCAAGAGACCCAGTACTTC
cdr3_aa: CASSRRQETQYF
v_call: TRBV19
j_call: TRBJ2-5
d_call: .
clone_size: .

cdr3_nt: TGTGCCAGCAGTTTCACCGGCACAGGGTACCATCAGCCCCAGCATTTT
cdr3_aa: CASSFTGTGYHQPQHF
v_call: TRBV28
j_call: TRBJ1-5
d_call: .
clone_size: few

cdr3_nt: TGCGCCAGCAGCTTGGCGGGGAGTAATAATGAAAAACTGTTTTTT
cdr3_aa: CASSLAGSNNEKLFF
v_call: TRBV5-1
j_call: TRBJ1-4
d_call: .
clone_size: .

cdr3_nt: TGCGCCAGCAGCCAAATAGGGGGTCTACAAGAGACCCAGTACTTC
cdr3_aa: CASSQIGGLQETQYF
v_call: TRBV4-1
j_call: TRBJ2-5
d_call: .
clone_size: .

cdr3_nt: TGTGCCAGCAGCTCCCGAGCGGGGGGCACCGGGGAGCTGTTTTTT
cdr3_aa: CASSSRAGGTGELFF
v_call: TRBV3-1/TRBV3-2
j_call: TRBJ2-2
d_call: TRBD2
clone_size: .

cdr3_nt: TGTGCCTGGACGTCCGCACAGGGGTATAATTCACCCCTCCACTTT
cdr3_aa: CAWTSAQGYNSPLHF
v_call: TRBV30
j_call: TRBJ1-6
d_call: TRBD1
clone_size: few

cdr3_nt: TGTGCCAGCAGACCAGGACAGGGTGGAAACACCATATATTTT
cdr3_aa: CASRPGQGGNTIYF
v_call: TRBV28
j_call: TRBJ1-3
d_call: TRBD1
clone_size: .

cdr3_nt: TGTGCCAGCAGTGGGCGGGCGGTAAACACCGGGGAGCTGTTTTTT
cdr3_aa: CASSGRAVNTGELFF
v_call: TRBV2
j_call: TRBJ2-2
d_call: .
clone_size: .

cdr3_nt: TGTGCTCGGCAGCGTAGCCTCGGGACTGAAGCTTTCTTT
cdr3_aa: CARQRSLGTEAFF
v_call: TRBV24-1
j_call: TRBJ1-1
d_call: .
clone_size: few

cdr3_nt: TGTGCCAGCAGCCCATATAGCGGGGGAGGCTCTGGGGCCAACGTCCTGACTTTC
cdr3_aa: CASSPYSGGGSGANVLTF
v_call: TRBV4-2
j_call: TRBJ2-6
d_call: TRBD2
clone_size: .

cdr3_nt: TGTGCCAGCAGCCCCTCCCAGGAGACCCAGTACTTC
cdr3_aa: CASSPSQETQYF
v_call: TRBV5-4
j_call: TRBJ2-5
d_call: .
clone_size: .

cdr3_nt: TGTGCCAGTAGTTCCCCGGGGTCCGGGCCTCCACCCCTCCACTTT
cdr3_aa: CASSSPGSGPPPLHF
v_call: TRBV19
j_call: TRBJ1-6
d_call: .
clone_size: .

cdr3_nt: TGTGCCAGCAGCGTAGAAGGAGGGAACACTGAAGCTTTCTTT
cdr3_aa: CASSVEGGNTEAFF
v_call: TRBV9
j_call: TRBJ1-1
d_call: .
clone_size: .

cdr3_nt: TGTGCCAGCAGCTTAGTTCAGGGGAATGGCTACACCTTC
cdr3_aa: CASSLVQGNGYTF
v_call: TRBV11-2
j_call: TRBJ1-2
d_call: .
clone_size: .

cdr3_nt: TGCGCCAGCAGTGAGCCTGGCAGGGGTTACTGTTCACCCCTCCACTTT
cdr3_aa: CASSEPGRGYCSPLHF
v_call: TRBV10-1
j_call: TRBJ1-6
d_call: .
clone_size: .

cdr3_nt: TGTGCCAGCAGACTTGACGGAGCAACTAATGAAAAACTGTTTTTT
cdr3_aa: CASRLDGATNEKLFF
v_call: TRBV6-5
j_call: TRBJ1-4
d_call: .
clone_size: few

cdr3_nt: TGTGCCAGCTCACCGGGGGGGTTCCAAAGCACAGATACGCAGTATTTT
cdr3_aa: CASSPGGFQSTDTQYF
v_call: TRBV18
j_call: TRBJ2-3
d_call: TRBD2
clone_size: .

cdr3_nt: TGTGCCAGCAGTGGTTCAGGGTATAATCAGCCCCAGCATTTT
cdr3_aa: CASSGSGYNQPQHF
v_call: TRBV2
j_call: TRBJ1-5
d_call: .
clone_size: .

cdr3_nt: TGTGCCACCCTCCGGACAGGCGAAAAACTGTTTTTT
cdr3_aa: CATLRTGEKLFF
v_call: TRBV28
j_call: TRBJ1-4
d_call: TRBD1
clone_size: .

cdr3_nt: TGTGCCAGCTCCCCAACCACAGGGGGGAGCACTGAAGCTTTCTTT
cdr3_aa: CASSPTTGGSTEAFF
v_call: TRBV18
j_call: TRBJ1-1
d_call: TRBD1
clone_size: .